This paragraph covers one TCR beta chain sequence. Its antigen is undetermined. The CDR3 is 15 amino acids. Between the trimmed V and J ends, which lost 3 bases and 0 bases, there was a span of 10 bases. Germline V lookup: CDR1 MDHEN, CDR2 SYDVKM. These data come from a study of Ad26.COV2.S vaccination and SARS-CoV-2 variants. The repertoire was sequenced with immunoSEQ multiplex PCR; TCRdb's copy has only in-frame clones and lacks some. The sample records 350,000 to 500,000 clones, 90% being singletons. Whole-study results and caveats: Vaccinees showed greater spike-specific TCR breadth than placebo recipients. The TCR breadth and depth analyses may have produced an underestimate of total T cell responses.

Regarding treatment: around 19 received Ad26.COV2.S at low or high dose, single or two shots; roughly 5 received placebo; per-sample allocation not given. Day 63 after the first vaccine or placebo injection was the time point for sampling. Wuhan-strain spike was delivered by a replication-incompetent Ad26 vector. The J gene is TRBJ2-3, the V gene TRBV28; no clear D gene. Specimen: peripheral blood, collected in a trial of Ad26.COV2.S vaccine versus placebo. This clonotype was obtained from a person aged 18-65 years who received the Ad26.COV2.S COVID-19 vaccine or a placebo. CDR3 loop: CASSFSRSSTDTQYF. CDR3 sequence (DNA): TGTGCCAGCAGTTTTAGCAGGTCCAGCACAGATACGCAGTATTTT.